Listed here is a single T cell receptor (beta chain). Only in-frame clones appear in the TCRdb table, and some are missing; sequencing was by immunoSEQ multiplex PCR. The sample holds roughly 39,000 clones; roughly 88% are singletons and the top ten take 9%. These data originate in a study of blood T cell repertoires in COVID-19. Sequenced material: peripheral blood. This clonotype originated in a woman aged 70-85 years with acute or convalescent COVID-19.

The CDR3 protein is CASSQDRIYGYTF. DNA for the CDR3: TGTGCCAGCAGCCAGGACAGGATCTATGGCTACACCTTC. The genes are TRBV3-1 (or the pseudogene TRBV3-2) and TRBJ1-2; the match to TRBD1 covers 7 bases. CDR1 LGHDT and CDR2 YNNKEL come from the germline V gene (reference sequence). This CDR3 has 13 amino acids. The V and J ends lost 3 bases and 4 bases, in that order; junction bases with no gene match: 2.